These 11 T cell receptor beta chains originate from one sample sequenced in a study of cytomegalovirus exposure and HLA in healthy donors. The PCR contained 60 Vbeta and 13 Jbeta primers. Only in-frame clones appear in the TCRdb table, and some are missing; sequencing was by immunoSEQ multiplex PCR. The sample holds more than 75,000 clones, roughly 72% seen once. Material for sequencing was PBMCs. Every receptor here comes from a man in his forties or fifties in good health and CMV-seropositive.

This clone was seen more than once but under ten times. The chain links TRBV30 to TRBJ1-1; D is uncertain. V was cut by 5 bases and J by 6 bases, with 16 bases left in between. Looked up from germline, CDR1 is GTSNPN and CDR2 is SVGIG (reference sequence). This CDR3 comprises 13 residues. CDR3: CAWVLTGGAEAFF. The CDR3 DNA follows: TGTGCCTGGGTTCTCACCGGAGGCGCTGAAGCTTTCTTT.

As to this clone: The identical CDR3 is also encoded by other nucleotide sequences in the sample. The V call is TRBV2, the J call TRBJ2-3; no firm D call. From germline, CDR1 is SNHLY and CDR2 FYNNEI. V was shortened by 6 bases and J by 0 bases, with 10 bases between the two germline ends. CDR3 size: 14 residues. CDR3 residues: CASRRGLSTDTQYF. The CDR3 DNA is TGTGCCAGCAGGAGAGGCCTGAGCACAGATACGCAGTATTTT.

The count of this clone is one. The chain couples TRBV30 to TRBJ2-1, with D maybe TRBD1 (5 bases). Germline-derived CDR1 and CDR2 are GTSNPN and SVGIG (reference sequence). The ends were cut back, 1 base at V and 2 bases at J, with 12 bases in the middle. This CDR3 has 15 amino acids. Here the CDR3 reads CAWSDSPGPYNEQFF. CDR3 bases: TGTGCCTGGAGTGACTCTCCAGGGCCCTACAATGAGCAGTTCTTC.

The table lists this clone with a count of one. The chain links TRBV9 to TRBJ2-5, with 11 positions matching TRBD1. Germline V CDR1 and CDR2: SGDLS, YYNGEE. This CDR3 has 15 residues. J lost 4 bases, V lost 3 bases, and 5 bases had no gene match. This CDR3 is CASSGSGTGGETQYF. In nucleotides, the CDR3 is TGTGCCAGCAGCGGCTCTGGGACAGGGGGAGAGACCCAGTACTTC.

The rearrangement uses TRBV5-6 and TRBJ2-7; 12 bases match TRBD1. Trimming at V came to 2 bases and at J to 9 bases, leaving 9 bases not matched to a gene. CDR3 length equals 15 residues. Germline loops: CDR1 SGHDT, CDR2 YYEEEE. This CDR3 is CASSLPGQGAHGQYF. DNA for the CDR3: TGTGCCAGCAGCTTACCGGGACAGGGGGCTCACGGGCAGTACTTC.

This clone appeared a few times. This rearrangement joins TRBV4-2 to TRBJ2-3; possibly TRBD2 for D (7 bases). Germline CDR1 and CDR2: LGHNA and YNFKEQ. V was shortened by 4 bases and J by 7 bases, with 21 bases between the two germline ends. The CDR3 consists of 16 residues. The CDR3 sequence is CASSLEEGGGPHTQYF. CDR3 in DNA: TGTGCCAGCAGCCTCGAAGAGGGGGGGGGACCCCATACGCAGTATTTT.

This sequence joins TRBV5-4 and TRBJ2-1; D ambiguous. The CDR3 spans 13 residues. Germline CDR1 and CDR2: SGHNT and YYREEE (reference sequence). Trimming cost V 0 bases and J 6 bases, with 7 bases left between them. As DNA, the CDR3 is TGTGCCAGCAGCTTGGGACACGGCAATGAGCAGTTCTTC. This codes for CASSLGHGNEQFF.

The chain combines TRBV6-1 with TRBJ2-3, with 10 bases that match TRBD2. Germline CDR1 reads MNHNS; CDR2 reads SASEGT. V gave up 2 bases and J gave up 4 bases; unmatched junction bases: 3. There are 15 residues in the CDR3. CDR3: CASSESAGGADTQYF. CDR3 DNA sequence: TGTGCCAGCAGTGAATCAGCGGGAGGGGCAGATACGCAGTATTTT.

The CDR3 sequence is CASSFPRTGHVNTEAFF. The CDR3 DNA is TGTGCCAGCAGTTTCCCCCGGACAGGACATGTTAACACTGAAGCTTTCTTT. The V call is TRBV27, the J call TRBJ1-1; 7 nucleotides line up with TRBD1. The CDR3 spans 17 residues. With 3 bases clipped from V and 2 bases from J, the junction kept 12 bases outside the gene matches. Germline CDR1 is MNHEY and CDR2 is SMNVEV (reference sequence).

The chain uses TRBV9 and TRBJ2-7; D gene unclear. The CDR3 is made up of 13 amino acids. Germline CDR1 and CDR2: SGDLS and YYNGEE. V was shortened by 3 bases and J by 1 base, with 8 bases between the two germline ends. The CDR3 spells CASSDGVSYEQYF. DNA for the CDR3: TGTGCCAGCAGCGACGGAGTTTCCTACGAGCAGTACTTC.

This clone was seen just once. Other DNA sequences within the sample encode an identical CDR3. The CDR3 DNA reads TGTGCCAGCAGCCAAACAGGACCCTACAATGAGCAGTTCTTC. Its translation is CASSQTGPYNEQFF. V usage is TRBV14 and J usage is TRBJ2-1; D is perhaps TRBD1 (5 bases). The CDR3 is 14 residues long. Germline V gene lookup returns CDR1 SGHDN and CDR2 FVKESK. Deletions cut 2 bases from V and 2 bases from J, with 7 bases between.